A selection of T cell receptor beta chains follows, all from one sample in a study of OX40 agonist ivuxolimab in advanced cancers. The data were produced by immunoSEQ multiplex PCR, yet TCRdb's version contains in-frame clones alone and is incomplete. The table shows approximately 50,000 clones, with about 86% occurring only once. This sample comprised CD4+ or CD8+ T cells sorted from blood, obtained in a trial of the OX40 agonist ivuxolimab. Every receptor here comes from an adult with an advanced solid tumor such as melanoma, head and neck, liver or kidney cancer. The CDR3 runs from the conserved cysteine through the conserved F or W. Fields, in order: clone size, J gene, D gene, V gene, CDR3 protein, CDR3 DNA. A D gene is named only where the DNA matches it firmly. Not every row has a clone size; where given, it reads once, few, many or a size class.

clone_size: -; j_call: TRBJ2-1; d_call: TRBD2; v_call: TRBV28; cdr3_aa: CASSSSGRREQFF; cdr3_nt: TGTGCCAGCAGTTCTAGCGGGAGGAGAGAGCAGTTCTTC
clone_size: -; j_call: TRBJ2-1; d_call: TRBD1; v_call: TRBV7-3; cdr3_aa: CASSFDRGLWNEQFF; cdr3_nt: TGTGCCAGCAGCTTCGACAGGGGGCTCTGGAATGAGCAGTTCTTC
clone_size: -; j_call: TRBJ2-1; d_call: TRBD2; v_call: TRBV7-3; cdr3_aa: CASSGGLAAFNNEQFF; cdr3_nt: TGTGCCAGCAGCGGGGGACTAGCGGCGTTCAACAATGAGCAGTTCTTC
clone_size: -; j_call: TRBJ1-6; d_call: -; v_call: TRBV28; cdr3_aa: CASSLRPTAWSPLHF; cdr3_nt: TGTGCCAGCAGTTTAAGGCCGACAGCTTGGTCACCCCTCCACTTT
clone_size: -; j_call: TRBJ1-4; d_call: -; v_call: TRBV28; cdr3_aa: CATTTIDSLNEKLFF; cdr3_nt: TGTGCCACTACGACCATCGACAGTCTCAATGAAAAACTGTTTTTT
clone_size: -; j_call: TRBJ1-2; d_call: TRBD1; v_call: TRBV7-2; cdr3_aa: CASSLGQGLNYGYTF; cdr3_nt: TGTGCCAGCAGCTTAGGACAGGGCTTGAACTATGGCTACACCTTC
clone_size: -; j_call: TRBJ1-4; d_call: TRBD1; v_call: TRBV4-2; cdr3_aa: CASSQRIATGGDATNEKLFF; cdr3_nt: TGTGCCAGCAGCCAAAGGATAGCCACAGGGGGCGATGCAACTAATGAAAAACTGTTTTTT
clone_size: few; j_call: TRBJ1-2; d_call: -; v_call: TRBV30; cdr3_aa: CAWSVGGYYTF; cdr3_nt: TGTGCCTGGAGTGTAGGAGGGTACTACACCTTC
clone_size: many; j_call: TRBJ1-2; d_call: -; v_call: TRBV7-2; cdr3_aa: CASSPTGGSYGYTF; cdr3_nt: TGTGCCAGCAGCCCTACGGGGGGTAGCTATGGCTACACCTTC
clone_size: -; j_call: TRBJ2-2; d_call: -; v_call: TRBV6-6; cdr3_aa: CASRGSNTGELFF; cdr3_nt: TGTGCCAGCAGAGGCTCGAACACCGGGGAGCTGTTTTTT
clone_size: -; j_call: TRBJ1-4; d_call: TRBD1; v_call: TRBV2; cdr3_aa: CASTFDRDGVKLFF; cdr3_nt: TGTGCCAGCACCTTTGACAGGGATGGAGTTAAACTGTTTTTT
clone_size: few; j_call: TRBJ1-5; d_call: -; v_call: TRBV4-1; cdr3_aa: CASSQRWTDSNQPQHF; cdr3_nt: TGCGCCAGCAGCCAAAGGTGGACGGATAGCAATCAGCCCCAGCATTTT
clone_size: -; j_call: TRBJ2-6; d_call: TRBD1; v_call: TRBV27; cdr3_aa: CASSRDRPGANVLTF; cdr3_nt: TGTGCCAGCAGTCGGGACAGGCCTGGGGCCAACGTCCTGACTTTC
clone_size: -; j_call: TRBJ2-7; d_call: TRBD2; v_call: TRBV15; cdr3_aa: CATSRNPGLAGAEQYF; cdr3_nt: TGTGCCACCAGCAGAAACCCGGGACTAGCGGGAGCCGAGCAGTACTTC
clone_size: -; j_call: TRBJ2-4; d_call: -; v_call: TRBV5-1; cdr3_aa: CASSPLGAKNIQYF; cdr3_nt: TGCGCCAGCAGCCCCCTGGGAGCCAAAAACATTCAGTACTTC
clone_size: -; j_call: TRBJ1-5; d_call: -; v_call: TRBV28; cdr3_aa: CASSSYQPQHF; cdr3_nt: TGTGCCAGCAGCTCCTATCAGCCCCAGCATTTT
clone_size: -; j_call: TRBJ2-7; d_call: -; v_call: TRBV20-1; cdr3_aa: CSARQGTEQYF; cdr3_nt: TGCAGTGCTAGGCAGGGGACCGAGCAGTACTTC
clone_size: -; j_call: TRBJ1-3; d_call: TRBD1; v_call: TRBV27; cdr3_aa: CASSPQYRGSGNTIYF; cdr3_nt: TGTGCCAGCAGTCCACAGTACAGGGGTTCTGGAAACACCATATATTTT
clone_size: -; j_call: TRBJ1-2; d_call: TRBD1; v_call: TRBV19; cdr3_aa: CASSGGTGEGYTF; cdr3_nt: TGTGCCAGTAGTGGAGGGACAGGGGAAGGCTACACCTTC
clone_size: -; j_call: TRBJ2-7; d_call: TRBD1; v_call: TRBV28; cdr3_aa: CASRPGQGAQGEYF; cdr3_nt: TGTGCCAGCAGACCGGGACAGGGGGCGCAGGGAGAGTACTTC
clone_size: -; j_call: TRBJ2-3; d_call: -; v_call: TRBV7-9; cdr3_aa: CASSPEEGSTDTQYF; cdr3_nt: TGTGCCAGCAGCCCCGAGGAGGGCAGCACAGATACGCAGTATTTT
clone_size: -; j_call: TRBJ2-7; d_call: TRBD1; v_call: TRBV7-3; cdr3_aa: CASSPQGWSYEQYF; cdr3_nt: TGTGCCAGCAGCCCACAGGGGTGGAGCTATGAGCAGTACTTC